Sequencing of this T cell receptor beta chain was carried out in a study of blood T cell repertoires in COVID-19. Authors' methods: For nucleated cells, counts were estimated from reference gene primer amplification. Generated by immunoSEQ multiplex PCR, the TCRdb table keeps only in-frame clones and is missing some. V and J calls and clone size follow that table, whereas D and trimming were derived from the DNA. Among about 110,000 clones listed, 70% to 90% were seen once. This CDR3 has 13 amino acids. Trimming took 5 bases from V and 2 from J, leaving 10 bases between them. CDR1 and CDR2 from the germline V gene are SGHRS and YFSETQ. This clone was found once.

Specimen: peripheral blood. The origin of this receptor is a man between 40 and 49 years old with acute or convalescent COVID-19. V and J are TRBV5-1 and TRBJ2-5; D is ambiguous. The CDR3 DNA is TGCGCCAGCAGGGTCCGGAGACAAGAGACCCAGTACTTC. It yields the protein CASRVRRQETQYF. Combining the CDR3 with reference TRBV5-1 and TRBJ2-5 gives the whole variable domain KAGVTQTPRYLIKTRGQQVTLSCSPISGHRSVSWYQQTPGQGLQFLFEYFSETQRNKGNFPGRFSGRQFSNSRSEMNVSTLELGDSALYLCASRVRRQETQYFGPGTRLLVL.